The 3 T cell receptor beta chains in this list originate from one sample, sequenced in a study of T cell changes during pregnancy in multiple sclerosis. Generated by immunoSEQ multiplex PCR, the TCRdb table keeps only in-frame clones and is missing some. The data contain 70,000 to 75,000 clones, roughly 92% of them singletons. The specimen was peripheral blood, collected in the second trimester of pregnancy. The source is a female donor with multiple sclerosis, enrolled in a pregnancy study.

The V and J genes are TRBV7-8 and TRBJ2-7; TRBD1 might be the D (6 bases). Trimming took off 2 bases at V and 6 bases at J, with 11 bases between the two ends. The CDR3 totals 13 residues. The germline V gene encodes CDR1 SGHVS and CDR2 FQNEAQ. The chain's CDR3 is CASSLLTGSEQYF. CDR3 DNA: TGTGCCAGCAGCTTATTGACAGGATCCGAGCAGTACTTC.

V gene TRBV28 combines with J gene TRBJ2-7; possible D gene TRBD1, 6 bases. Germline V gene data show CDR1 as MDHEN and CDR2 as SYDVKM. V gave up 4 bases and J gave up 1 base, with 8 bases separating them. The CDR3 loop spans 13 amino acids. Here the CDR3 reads CASSYRVSYEQYF. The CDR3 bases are TGTGCCAGCAGTTACAGGGTGTCCTACGAGCAGTACTTC.

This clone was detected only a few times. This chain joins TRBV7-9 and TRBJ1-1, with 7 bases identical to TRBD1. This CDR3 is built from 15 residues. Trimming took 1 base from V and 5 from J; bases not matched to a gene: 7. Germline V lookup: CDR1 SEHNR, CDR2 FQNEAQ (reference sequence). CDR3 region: CASSLGDSLRTEAFF. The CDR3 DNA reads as TGTGCCAGCAGCTTAGGGGACAGCCTTAGGACTGAAGCTTTCTTT.